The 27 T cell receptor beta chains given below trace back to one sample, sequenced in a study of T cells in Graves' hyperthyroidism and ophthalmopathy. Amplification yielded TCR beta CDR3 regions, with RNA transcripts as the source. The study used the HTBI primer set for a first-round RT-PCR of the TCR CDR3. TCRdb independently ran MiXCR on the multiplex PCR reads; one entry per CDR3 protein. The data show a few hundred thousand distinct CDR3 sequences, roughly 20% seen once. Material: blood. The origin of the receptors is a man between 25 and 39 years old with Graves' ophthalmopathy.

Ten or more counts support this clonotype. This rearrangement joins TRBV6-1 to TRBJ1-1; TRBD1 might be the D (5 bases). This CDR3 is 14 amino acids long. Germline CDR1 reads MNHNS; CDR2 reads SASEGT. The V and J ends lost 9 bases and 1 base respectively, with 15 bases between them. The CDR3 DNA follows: TGTGCCAGTAAGGGCATGGGACGGAACACTGAAGCTTTCTTT. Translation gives CASKGMGRNTEAFF.

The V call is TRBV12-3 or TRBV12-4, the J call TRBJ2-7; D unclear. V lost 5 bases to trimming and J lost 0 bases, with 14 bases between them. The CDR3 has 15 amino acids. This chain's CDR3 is CASSPIVTSSYEQYF. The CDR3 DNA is TGTGCCAGCAGTCCTATAGTGACGAGCTCCTACGAGCAGTACTTC.

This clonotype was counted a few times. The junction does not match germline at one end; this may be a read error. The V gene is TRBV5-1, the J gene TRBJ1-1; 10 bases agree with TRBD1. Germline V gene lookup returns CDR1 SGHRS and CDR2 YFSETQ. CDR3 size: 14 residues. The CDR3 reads CASRLGQGYTEAFF. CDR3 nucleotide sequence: TGCGCCAGCAGGTTGGGACAGGGGTACACTGAAGCTTTCTTT.

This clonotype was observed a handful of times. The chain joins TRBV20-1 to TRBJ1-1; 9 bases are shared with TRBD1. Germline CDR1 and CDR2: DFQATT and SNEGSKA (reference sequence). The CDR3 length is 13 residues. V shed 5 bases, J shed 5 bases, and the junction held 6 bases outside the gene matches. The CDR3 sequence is CSAFGQGRTEAFF. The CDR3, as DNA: TGCAGTGCTTTCGGACAGGGGAGGACTGAAGCTTTCTTT.

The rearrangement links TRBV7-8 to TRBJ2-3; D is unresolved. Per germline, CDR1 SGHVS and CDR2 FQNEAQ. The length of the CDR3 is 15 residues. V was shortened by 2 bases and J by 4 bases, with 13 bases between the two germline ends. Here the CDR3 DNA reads TGTGCCAGCAGCTTAAGATCCTGGGTTTCAGATACGCAGTATTTT. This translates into CASSLRSWVSDTQYF.

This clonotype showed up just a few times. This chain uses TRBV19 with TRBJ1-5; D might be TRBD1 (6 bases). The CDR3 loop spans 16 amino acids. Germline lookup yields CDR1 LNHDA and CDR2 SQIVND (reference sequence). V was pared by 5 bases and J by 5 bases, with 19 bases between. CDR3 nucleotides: TGTGCCAGTAGTTCCGGGGGGGCAGTGTCTGATCAGCCCCAGCATTTT. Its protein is CASSSGGAVSDQPQHF.

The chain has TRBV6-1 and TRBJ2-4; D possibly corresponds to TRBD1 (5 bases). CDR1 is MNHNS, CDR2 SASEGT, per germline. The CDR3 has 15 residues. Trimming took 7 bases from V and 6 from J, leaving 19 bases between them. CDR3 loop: CASKQDLIAGNIQYF. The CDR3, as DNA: TGTGCCAGCAAACAGGACCTTATAGCCGGAAACATTCAGTACTTC.

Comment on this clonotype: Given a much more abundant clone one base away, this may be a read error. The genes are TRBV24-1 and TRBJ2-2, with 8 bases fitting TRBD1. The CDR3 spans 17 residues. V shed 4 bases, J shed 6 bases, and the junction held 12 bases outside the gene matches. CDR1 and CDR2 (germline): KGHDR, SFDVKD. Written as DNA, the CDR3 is TGTGCCACCAGTGAGACTCCGGAACAGGGGGGACCCGGGGAGCTGTTTTTT. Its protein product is CATSETPEQGGPGELFF.

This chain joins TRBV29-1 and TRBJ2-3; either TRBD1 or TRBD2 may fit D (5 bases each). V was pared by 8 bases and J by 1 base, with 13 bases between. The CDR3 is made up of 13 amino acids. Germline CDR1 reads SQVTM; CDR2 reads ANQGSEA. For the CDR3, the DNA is TGCAGCTCGCCATTGGGGGGCACAGATACGCAGTATTTT. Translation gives CSSPLGGTDTQYF.

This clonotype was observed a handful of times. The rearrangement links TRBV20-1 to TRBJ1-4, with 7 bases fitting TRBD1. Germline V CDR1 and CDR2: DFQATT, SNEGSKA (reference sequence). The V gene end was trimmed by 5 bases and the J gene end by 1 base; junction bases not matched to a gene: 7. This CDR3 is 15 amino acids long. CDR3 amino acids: CSAHRQGGTNEKLFF. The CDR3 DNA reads TGCAGTGCTCACCGACAGGGAGGAACTAATGAAAAACTGTTTTTT.

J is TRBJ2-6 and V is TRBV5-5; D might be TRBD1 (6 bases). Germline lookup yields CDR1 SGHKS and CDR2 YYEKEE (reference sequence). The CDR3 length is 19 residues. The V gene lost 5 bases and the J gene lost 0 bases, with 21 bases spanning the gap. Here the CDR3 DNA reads TGTGCCAGCAGGCCTGTGGGGGCAGGGAACCCCTCTGGGGCCAACGTCCTGACTTTC. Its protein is CASRPVGAGNPSGANVLTF. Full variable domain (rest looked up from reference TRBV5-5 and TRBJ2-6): DAGVTQSPTHLIKTRGQQVTLRCSPISGHKSVSWYQQVLGQGPQFIFQYYEKEERGRGNFPDRFSARQFPNYSSELNVNALLLGDSALYLCASRPVGAGNPSGANVLTFGAGSRLTVL.

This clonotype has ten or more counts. CDR3 residues: CASSLRPGGADTQYF. The CDR3 DNA reads TGTGCCAGCAGTTTACGTCCAGGGGGCGCAGATACGCAGTATTTT. The gene calls are TRBV27 and TRBJ2-3, with 8 bases aligning to TRBD1. In germline, CDR1 is MNHEY, CDR2 SMNVEV (reference sequence). The V gene end was trimmed by 2 bases and the J gene end by 4 bases; junction bases not matched to a gene: 5. CDR3 length equals 15 residues.

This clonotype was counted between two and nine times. DNA for the CDR3: TGCAGTGCTAGCATCTGGAACGGGGGGGCAGACGAGCAGTACTTC. Amino acid sequence: CSASIWNGGADEQYF. J is TRBJ2-7 and V is TRBV20-1, with 8 bases lining up with TRBD2. The CDR3 sequence is 15 residues long. Losses at the gene ends were 3 bases for V and 5 bases for J; bases not matched to a gene: 12. Germline CDR1 and CDR2: DFQATT and SNEGSKA (reference sequence).

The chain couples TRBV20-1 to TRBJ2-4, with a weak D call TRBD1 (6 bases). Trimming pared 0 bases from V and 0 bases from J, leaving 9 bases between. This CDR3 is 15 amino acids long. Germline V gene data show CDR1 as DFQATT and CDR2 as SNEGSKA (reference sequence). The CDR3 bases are TGCAGTGCTAGAGAACAGGGCGTAGCCAAAAACATTCAGTACTTC. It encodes CSAREQGVAKNIQYF.

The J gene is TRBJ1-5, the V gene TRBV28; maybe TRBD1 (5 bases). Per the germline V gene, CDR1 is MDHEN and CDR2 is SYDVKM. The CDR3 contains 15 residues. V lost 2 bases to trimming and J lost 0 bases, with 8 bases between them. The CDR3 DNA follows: TGTGCCAGCAGTTTAGTGGGGGATAGCAATCAGCCCCAGCATTTT. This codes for CASSLVGDSNQPQHF.

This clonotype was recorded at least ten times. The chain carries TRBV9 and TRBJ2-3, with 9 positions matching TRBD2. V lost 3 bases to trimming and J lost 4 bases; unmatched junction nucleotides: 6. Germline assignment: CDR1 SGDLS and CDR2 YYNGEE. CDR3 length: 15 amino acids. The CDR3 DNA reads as TGTGCCAGCAGCGACCAGCGGGAGGCCCCAGATACGCAGTATTTT. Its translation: CASSDQREAPDTQYF.

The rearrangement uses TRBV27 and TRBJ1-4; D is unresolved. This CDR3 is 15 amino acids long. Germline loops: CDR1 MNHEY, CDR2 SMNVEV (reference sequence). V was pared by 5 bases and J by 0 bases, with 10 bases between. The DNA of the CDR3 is TGTGCCAGCAGTCCTACGGCTGCAACTAATGAAAAACTGTTTTTT. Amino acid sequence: CASSPTAATNEKLFF.

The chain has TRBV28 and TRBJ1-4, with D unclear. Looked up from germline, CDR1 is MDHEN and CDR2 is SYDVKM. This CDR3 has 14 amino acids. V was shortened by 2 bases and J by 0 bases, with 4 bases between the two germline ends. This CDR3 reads CASSLRSTNEKLFF. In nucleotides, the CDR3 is TGTGCCAGCAGTTTACGGTCAACTAATGAAAAACTGTTTTTT.

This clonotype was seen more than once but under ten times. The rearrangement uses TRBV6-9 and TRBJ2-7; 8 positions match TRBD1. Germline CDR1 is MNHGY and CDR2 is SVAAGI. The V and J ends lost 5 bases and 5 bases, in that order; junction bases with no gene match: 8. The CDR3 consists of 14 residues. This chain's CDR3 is CASSRTGSFHEQYF. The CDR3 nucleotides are TGTGCCAGCAGTAGGACAGGGTCGTTCCACGAGCAGTACTTC.

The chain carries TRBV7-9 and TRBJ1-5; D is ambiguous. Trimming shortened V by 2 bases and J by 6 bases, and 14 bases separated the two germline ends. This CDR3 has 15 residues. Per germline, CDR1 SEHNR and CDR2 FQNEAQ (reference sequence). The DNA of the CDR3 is TGTGCCAGCAGCTTAACCGGGGAAGCAGGTCAGCCCCAGCATTTT. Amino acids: CASSLTGEAGQPQHF. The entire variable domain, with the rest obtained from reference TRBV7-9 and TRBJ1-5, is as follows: DTGVSQNPRHKITKRGQNVTFRCDPISEHNRLYWYRQTLGQGPEFLTYFQNEAQLEKSRLLSDRFSAERPKGSFSTLEIQRTEQGDSAMYLCASSLTGEAGQPQHFGDGTRLSIL.

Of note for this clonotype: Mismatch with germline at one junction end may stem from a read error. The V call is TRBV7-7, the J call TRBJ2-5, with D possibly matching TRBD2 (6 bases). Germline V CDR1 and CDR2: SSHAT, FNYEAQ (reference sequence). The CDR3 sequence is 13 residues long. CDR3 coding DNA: TGTGCTAGCAGCTTATCGGGAGCCGAGACCCAGTACTTC. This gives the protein CASSLSGAETQYF.

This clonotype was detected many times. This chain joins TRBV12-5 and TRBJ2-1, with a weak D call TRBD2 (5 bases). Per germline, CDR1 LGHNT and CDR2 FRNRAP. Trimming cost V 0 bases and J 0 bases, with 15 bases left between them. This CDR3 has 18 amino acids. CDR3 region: CASGLVILAKSSYNEQFF. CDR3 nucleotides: TGTGCTAGTGGTTTGGTAATCCTAGCAAAAAGCTCCTACAATGAGCAGTTCTTC.

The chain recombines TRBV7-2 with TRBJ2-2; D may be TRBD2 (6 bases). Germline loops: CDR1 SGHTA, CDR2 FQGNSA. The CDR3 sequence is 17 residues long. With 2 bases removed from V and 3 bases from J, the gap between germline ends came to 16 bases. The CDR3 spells CASSLPLVGGDTGELFF. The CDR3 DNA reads TGTGCCAGCAGCTTACCCCTAGTGGGGGGAGACACCGGGGAGCTGTTTTTT.

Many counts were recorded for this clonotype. The CDR3 nucleotides are TGCGCCAGCAGCTTGGCCCGGGGGGCTATGAACACTGAAGCTTTCTTT. This encodes CASSLARGAMNTEAFF. The chain combines TRBV5-1 with TRBJ1-1, with D maybe TRBD1 (6 bases). Germline V gives CDR1 SGHRS, CDR2 YFSETQ. Trimming pared 0 bases from V and 0 bases from J, leaving 12 bases between. This CDR3 region has 16 residues.

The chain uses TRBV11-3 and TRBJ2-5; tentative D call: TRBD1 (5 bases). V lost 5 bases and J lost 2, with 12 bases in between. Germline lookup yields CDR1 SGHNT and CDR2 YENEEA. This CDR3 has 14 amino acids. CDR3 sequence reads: CASSPSDSQETQYF. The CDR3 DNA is TGTGCCAGCAGCCCGAGCGACAGTCAAGAGACCCAGTACTTC.

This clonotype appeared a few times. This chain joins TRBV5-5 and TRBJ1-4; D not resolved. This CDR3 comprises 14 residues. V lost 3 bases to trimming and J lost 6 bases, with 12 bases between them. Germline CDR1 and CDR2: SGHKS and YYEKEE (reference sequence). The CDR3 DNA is TGTGCCAGCAGCTCAGGATTTTTTGATGAAAAACTGTTTTTT. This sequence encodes CASSSGFFDEKLFF. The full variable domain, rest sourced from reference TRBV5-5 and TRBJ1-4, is DAGVTQSPTHLIKTRGQQVTLRCSPISGHKSVSWYQQVLGQGPQFIFQYYEKEERGRGNFPDRFSARQFPNYSSELNVNALLLGDSALYLCASSSGFFDEKLFFGSGTQLSVL.

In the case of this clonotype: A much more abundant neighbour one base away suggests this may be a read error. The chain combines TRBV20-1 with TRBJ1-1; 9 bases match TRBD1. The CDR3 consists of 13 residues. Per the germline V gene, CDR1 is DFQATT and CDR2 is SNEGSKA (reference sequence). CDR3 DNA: TGCAGTGCATGGGGACAGGGTAACACTGGAGCTTTCTTT. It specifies CSAWGQGNTGAFF.